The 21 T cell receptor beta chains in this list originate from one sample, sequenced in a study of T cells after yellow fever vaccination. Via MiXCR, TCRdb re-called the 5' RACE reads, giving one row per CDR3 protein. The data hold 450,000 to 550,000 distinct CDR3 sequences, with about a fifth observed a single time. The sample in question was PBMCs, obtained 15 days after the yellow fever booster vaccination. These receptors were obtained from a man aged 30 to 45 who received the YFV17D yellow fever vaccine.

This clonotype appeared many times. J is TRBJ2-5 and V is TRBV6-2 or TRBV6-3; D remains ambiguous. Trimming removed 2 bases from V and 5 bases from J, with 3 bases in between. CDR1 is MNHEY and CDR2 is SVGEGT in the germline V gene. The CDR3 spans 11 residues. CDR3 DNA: TGTGCCAGCAGTTACGGGGAGACCCAGTACTTC. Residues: CASSYGETQYF.

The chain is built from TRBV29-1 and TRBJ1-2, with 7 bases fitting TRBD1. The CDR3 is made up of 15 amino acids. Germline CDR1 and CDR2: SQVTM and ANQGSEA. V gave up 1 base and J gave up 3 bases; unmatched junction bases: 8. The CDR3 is CSVEGWDSGHYGYTF. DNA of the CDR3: TGCAGCGTTGAAGGATGGGACAGTGGCCACTATGGCTACACCTTC.

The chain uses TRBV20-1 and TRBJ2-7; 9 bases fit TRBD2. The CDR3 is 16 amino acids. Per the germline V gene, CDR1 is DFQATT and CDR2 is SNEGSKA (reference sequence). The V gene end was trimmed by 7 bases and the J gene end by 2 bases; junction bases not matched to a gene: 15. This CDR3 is CSVDRENSGSPYEQYF. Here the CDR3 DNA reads TGCAGTGTCGACAGGGAAAATAGCGGGAGCCCCTACGAGCAGTACTTC.

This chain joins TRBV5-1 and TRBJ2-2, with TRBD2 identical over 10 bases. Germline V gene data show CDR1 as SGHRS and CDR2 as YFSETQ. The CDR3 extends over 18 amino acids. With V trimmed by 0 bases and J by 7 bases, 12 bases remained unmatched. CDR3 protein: CASSLVPSGSRSGGELFF. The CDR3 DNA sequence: TGCGCCAGCAGCTTGGTACCTAGCGGGAGTCGTTCTGGCGGGGAGCTGTTTTTT.

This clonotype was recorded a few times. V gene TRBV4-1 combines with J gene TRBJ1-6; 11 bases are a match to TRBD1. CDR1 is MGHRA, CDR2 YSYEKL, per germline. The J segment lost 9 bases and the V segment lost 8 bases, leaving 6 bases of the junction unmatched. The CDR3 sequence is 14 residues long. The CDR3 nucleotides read TGCGCCAGCCGAAGTGGGACAGGGGGTTCACCCCTCCACTTT. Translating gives CASRSGTGGSPLHF.

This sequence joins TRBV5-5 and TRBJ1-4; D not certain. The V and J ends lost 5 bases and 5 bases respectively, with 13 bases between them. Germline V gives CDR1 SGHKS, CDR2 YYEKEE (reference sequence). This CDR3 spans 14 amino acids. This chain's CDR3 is CASRALVKNEKLFF. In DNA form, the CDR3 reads TGTGCCAGCAGAGCGTTGGTGAAGAATGAAAAACTGTTTTTT.

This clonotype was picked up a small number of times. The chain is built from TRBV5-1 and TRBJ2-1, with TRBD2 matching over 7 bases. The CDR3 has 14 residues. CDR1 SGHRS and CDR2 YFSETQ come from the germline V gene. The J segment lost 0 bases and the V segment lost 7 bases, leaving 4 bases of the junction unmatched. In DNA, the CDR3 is TGCGCCAGCTGCGGGGGTGACTCCTACAATGAGCAGTTCTTC. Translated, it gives CASCGGDSYNEQFF.

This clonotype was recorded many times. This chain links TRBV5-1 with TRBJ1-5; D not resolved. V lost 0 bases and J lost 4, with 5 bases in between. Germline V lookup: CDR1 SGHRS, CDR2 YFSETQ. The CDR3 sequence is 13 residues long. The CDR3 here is CASSLDVNQPQHF. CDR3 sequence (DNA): TGCGCCAGCAGCTTGGATGTTAATCAGCCCCAGCATTTT. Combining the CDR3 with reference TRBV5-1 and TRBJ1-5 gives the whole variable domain KAGVTQTPRYLIKTRGQQVTLSCSPISGHRSVSWYQQTPGQGLQFLFEYFSETQRNKGNFPGRFSGRQFSNSRSEMNVSTLELGDSALYLCASSLDVNQPQHFGDGTRLSIL.

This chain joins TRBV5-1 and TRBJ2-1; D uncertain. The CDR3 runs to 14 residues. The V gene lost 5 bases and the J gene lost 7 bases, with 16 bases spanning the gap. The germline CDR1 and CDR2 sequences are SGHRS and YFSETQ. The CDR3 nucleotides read TGCGCCAGCAGTTCCGTTAGCCTAGGGAATGAGCAGTTCTTC. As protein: CASSSVSLGNEQFF.

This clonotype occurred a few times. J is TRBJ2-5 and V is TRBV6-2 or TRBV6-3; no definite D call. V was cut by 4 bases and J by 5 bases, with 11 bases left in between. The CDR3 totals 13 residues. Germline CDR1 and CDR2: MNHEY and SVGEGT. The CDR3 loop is CASSSGHLETQYF. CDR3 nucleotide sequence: TGTGCCAGCAGTTCTGGCCACTTGGAGACCCAGTACTTC.

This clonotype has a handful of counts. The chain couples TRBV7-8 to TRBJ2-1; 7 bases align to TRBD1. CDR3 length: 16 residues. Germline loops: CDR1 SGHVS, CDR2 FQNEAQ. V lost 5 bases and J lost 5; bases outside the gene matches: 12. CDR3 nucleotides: TGTGCCAGCAGCCCCACATCGACAGGGTCGCACAATGAGCAGTTCTTC. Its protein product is CASSPTSTGSHNEQFF.

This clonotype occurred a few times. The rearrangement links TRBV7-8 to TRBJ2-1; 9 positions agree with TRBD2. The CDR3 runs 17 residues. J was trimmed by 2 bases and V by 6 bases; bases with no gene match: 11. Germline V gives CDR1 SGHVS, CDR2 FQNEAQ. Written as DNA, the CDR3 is TGTGCCAGCAGTAAAGCGGGGACTAGCAGTGCCTACAATGAGCAGTTCTTC. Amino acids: CASSKAGTSSAYNEQFF.

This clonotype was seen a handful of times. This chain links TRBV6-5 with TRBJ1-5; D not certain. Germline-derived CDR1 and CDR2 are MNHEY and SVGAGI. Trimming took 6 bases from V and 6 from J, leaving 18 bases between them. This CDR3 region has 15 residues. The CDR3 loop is CASRYPGELAQPQHF. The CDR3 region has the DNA TGTGCCAGCAGGTACCCCGGAGAGTTAGCTCAGCCCCAGCATTTT.

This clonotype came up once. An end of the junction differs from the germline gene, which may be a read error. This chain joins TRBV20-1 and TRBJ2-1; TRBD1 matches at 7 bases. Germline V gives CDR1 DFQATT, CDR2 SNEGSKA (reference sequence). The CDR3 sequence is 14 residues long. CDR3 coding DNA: TGCAGTGCTAGAAACGACGGGACAGAACCCGAGCTGTTCTTC. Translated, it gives CSARNDGTEPELFF.

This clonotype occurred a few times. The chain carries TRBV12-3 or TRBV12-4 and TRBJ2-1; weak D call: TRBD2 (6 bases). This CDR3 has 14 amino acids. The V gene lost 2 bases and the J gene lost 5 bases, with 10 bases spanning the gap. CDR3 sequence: CASSLIRTNNEQFF. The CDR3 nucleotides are TGTGCCAGCAGTTTAATAAGGACTAACAATGAGCAGTTCTTC.

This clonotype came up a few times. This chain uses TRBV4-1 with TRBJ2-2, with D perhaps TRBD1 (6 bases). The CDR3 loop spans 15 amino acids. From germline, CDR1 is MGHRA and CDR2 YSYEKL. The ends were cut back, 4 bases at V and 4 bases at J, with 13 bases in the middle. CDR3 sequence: CASSRGGQSTGELFF. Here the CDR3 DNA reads TGCGCCAGCAGCCGCGGCGGACAGTCCACCGGGGAGCTGTTTTTT.

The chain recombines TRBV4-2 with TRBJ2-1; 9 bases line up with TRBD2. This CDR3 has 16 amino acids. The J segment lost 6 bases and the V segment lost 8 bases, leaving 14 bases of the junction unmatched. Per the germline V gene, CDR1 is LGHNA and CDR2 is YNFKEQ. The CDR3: CASGRVAGDLFNEQFF. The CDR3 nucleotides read TGTGCCAGCGGACGTGTAGCGGGAGATCTGTTCAATGAGCAGTTCTTC.

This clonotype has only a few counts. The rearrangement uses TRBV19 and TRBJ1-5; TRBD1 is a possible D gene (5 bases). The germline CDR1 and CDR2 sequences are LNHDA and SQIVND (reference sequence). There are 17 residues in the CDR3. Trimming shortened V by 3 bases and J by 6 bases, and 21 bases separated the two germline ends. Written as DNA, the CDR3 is TGTGCCAGTAGTATGAGGTGGTCAGGGTTTCTAATTCAGCCCCAGCATTTT. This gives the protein CASSMRWSGFLIQPQHF. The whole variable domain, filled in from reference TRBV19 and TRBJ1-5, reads DGGITQSPKYLFRKEGQNVTLSCEQNLNHDAMYWYRQDPGQGLRLIYYSQIVNDFQKGDIAEGYSVSREKKESFPLTVTSAQKNPTAFYLCASSMRWSGFLIQPQHFGDGTRLSIL.

CDR3 in amino acids: CASSQAMGTQYF. CDR3 nucleotide sequence: TGTGCCAGCAGCCAAGCCATGGGGACCCAGTACTTC. This sequence joins TRBV27 and TRBJ2-5, with D unclear. The CDR3 is made up of 12 amino acids. Germline V CDR1 and CDR2: MNHEY, SMNVEV (reference sequence). V was shortened by 6 bases and J by 7 bases, with 12 bases between the two germline ends.

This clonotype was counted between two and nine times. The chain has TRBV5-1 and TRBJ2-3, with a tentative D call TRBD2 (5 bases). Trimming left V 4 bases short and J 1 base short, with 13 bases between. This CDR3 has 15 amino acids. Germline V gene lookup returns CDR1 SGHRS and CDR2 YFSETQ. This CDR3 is CASSPAPEGTDTQYF. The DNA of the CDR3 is TGCGCCAGCAGCCCCGCACCGGAGGGCACAGATACGCAGTATTTT.

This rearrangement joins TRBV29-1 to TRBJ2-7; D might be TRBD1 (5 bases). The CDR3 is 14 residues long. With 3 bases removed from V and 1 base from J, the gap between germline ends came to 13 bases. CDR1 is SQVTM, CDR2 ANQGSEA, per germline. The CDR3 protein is CSVETDHQSYEQYF. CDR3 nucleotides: TGCAGCGTTGAGACAGACCACCAATCCTACGAGCAGTACTTC.